The rows below give T cell receptor beta chains drawn from one sample of a study of technical replicates of blood from a handful of donors. Using immunoSEQ multiplex PCR, the repertoire was profiled, and TCRdb retains in-frame clones only, with some absent. The sample shows about 70,000 clones, roughly 92% of them seen only once. Specimen: T cells isolated from PBMCs. Receptor source: a human donor in good health. CDR3s include the opening cysteine and the closing phenylalanine or tryptophan. The order of the fields is V gene, J gene, clone size, D gene, CDR3 DNA, CDR3 protein. D genes are given only for firm matches. Clone size is shown for a subset of rows, as once, few, many or a class of expanded clone.

TRBV11-3,TRBJ2-2,NA,TRBD1,TGTGCCAGCAGCTTAGGGGGGTGGGCAGGGGGAGTCACCGGGGAGCTGTTTTTT,CASSLGGWAGGVTGELFF
TRBV7-2,TRBJ1-5,NA,NA,TGTGCCAGCAGCCAGGGGTGGGGCAATCAGCCCCAGCATTTT,CASSQGWGNQPQHF
TRBV11-2,TRBJ2-3,NA,TRBD1,TGTGCCAGCAGCCAGGGGGCAGATACGCAGTATTTT,CASSQGADTQYF
TRBV9,TRBJ2-1,NA,TRBD2,TGTGCCAGCAGCGAAAGCGGGAGTGGGGCCTACAATGAGCAGTTCTTC,CASSESGSGAYNEQFF
TRBV4-1,TRBJ2-1,NA,NA,TGCGCCAGCAGTGATGGGGGGAGCTCCTACAATGAGCAGTTCTTC,CASSDGGSSYNEQFF
TRBV11-2,TRBJ2-1,once,NA,TGTGCCAGCAGCCCGTATTTAGGACAGTCCTCGTATATTGAGCAGTTCTTC,CASSPYLGQSSYIEQFF
TRBV5-6,TRBJ2-1,NA,NA,TGTGCCAGCAGCCTAGCCTACAATGAGCAGTTCTTC,CASSLAYNEQFF
TRBV5-5,TRBJ2-7,NA,NA,TGTGCCAGCAGCTTACTCGCGGGGAGGTACGAGCAGTACTTC,CASSLLAGRYEQYF
TRBV18,TRBJ2-7,NA,TRBD1,TGTGCCAGCTCACCCGGACAGGGATTAGCGGAGAGCTCCTACGAGCAGTACTTC,CASSPGQGLAESSYEQYF
TRBV27,TRBJ2-5,NA,NA,TGTGCCAGCAGTCCACTAGGTCAGGAGACCCAGTACTTC,CASSPLGQETQYF
TRBV6-1,TRBJ1-2,NA,NA,TGTGCCAGCAGCGAGTTATGGGGGCTCGGCTACACCTTC,CASSELWGLGYTF
TRBV6-5,TRBJ2-7,once,NA,TGTGCCGTCCGGGGGAAGGCCTACGAGCAGTACTTC,CAVRGKAYEQYF
TRBV5-1,TRBJ2-7,NA,NA,TGCGCCAGCAGCATCCCTTCTGAGTACTTC,CASSIPSEYF
TRBV5-1,TRBJ2-7,NA,TRBD2,TGCGCCAGCAGCCCAGCGGGAGTAGTGGGGCAATACGAGCAGTACTTC,CASSPAGVVGQYEQYF
TRBV29-1,TRBJ2-7,NA,TRBD1,TGCAGCGTTGACGGGACAGGGTCCTACGAGCAGTACTTC,CSVDGTGSYEQYF
TRBV28,TRBJ2-5,NA,NA,TGTGCCAGTACCACAGGGTACCAAGAGACCCAGTACTTC,CASTTGYQETQYF
TRBV4-1,TRBJ1-1,NA,TRBD1,TGCGCCAGCAGCCAAGTAACAGGGGAAAACACTGAAGCTTTCTTT,CASSQVTGENTEAFF
TRBV4-1,TRBJ2-7,NA,TRBD1,TGCGCCAGCGGCCCGGGACAGTCCTCCTACGAGCAGTACTTC,CASGPGQSSYEQYF
TRBV6-6,TRBJ2-1,NA,NA,TGTGCCAGCAGATCCAAGGGGGTGATGGACAATGAGCAGTTCTTC,CASRSKGVMDNEQFF
TRBV7-2,TRBJ2-7,once,TRBD2,TGTGCCAGCAGCTTAGGCGCGGGAGGGCCCTACGAGCAGTACTTC,CASSLGAGGPYEQYF
TRBV10-3,TRBJ1-2,NA,NA,TGTGCCATCAGTGAGTCGAGGTATCAGGGGCATGGCTACACCTTC,CAISESRYQGHGYTF
TRBV5-6,TRBJ2-3,NA,NA,TGTGCCAGCAGCTTGGATCGGCGGACAGATACGCAGTATTTT,CASSLDRRTDTQYF
TRBV30,TRBJ1-2,NA,NA,TGTGCCTGGAGCAGGGGATCAAACTATGGCTACACCTTC,CAWSRGSNYGYTF
TRBV5-1,TRBJ2-7,NA,TRBD1,TGCGCCAGCAGCTTGACCGGGACAGGGACCTACGAGCAGTACTTC,CASSLTGTGTYEQYF
TRBV19,TRBJ2-7,NA,TRBD1,TGTGCCAGTAGTGGGGACAGGAACTCCTACGAGCAGTACTTC,CASSGDRNSYEQYF
TRBV13,TRBJ1-4,NA,TRBD1,TGTGCCAGCAGCTTTCCGGGACAGGCTAGGGAAAAACTGTTTTTT,CASSFPGQAREKLFF
TRBV9,TRBJ1-2,medium-sized,TRBD1,TGTGCCAGCAGCTCTCCGGGACAGTCCTATGGCTACACCTTC,CASSSPGQSYGYTF
TRBV7-2,TRBJ1-1,NA,TRBD1,TGTGCCAGCAGCTTAGGATTTGGGGACAGGGGAACTGAAGCTTTCTTT,CASSLGFGDRGTEAFF
TRBV11-3,TRBJ2-2,once,NA,TGTGCCAGCAGCTTAGTTGGCCTCGCGAACACCGGGGAGCTGTTTTTT,CASSLVGLANTGELFF
TRBV5-1,TRBJ2-1,NA,TRBD2,TGCGCCAGCAGCTTGGGCCTAGCGGTTAATGAGCAGTTCTTC,CASSLGLAVNEQFF
TRBV7-2,TRBJ2-5,NA,NA,TGTGCCAGCAGCCCATCCCCCGGGACCCAGTACTTC,CASSPSPGTQYF
TRBV19,TRBJ1-4,NA,NA,TGTGCCAGTAGTGGCAGGGACATACTGTTTTTT,CASSGRDILFF
TRBV7-8,TRBJ1-1,few,TRBD1,TGTGCCAGCAGCGCGACAGGGGTGGGCACTGAAGCTTTCTTT,CASSATGVGTEAFF
TRBV11-2,TRBJ2-6,NA,NA,TGTGCCAGCAGCCTACCTTGGTACTCTGGGGCCAACGTCCTGACTTTC,CASSLPWYSGANVLTF
TRBV6-1,TRBJ2-7,NA,NA,TGTGCCAGCAGTGAAGACAGAGCCCCTACCTACGAGCAGTACTTC,CASSEDRAPTYEQYF
TRBV5-1,TRBJ2-1,NA,TRBD2,TGCGCCAGCAGCTTGGCCGGTACTAGCGGGAGATTAGGGAATGAGCAGTTCTTC,CASSLAGTSGRLGNEQFF
TRBV30,TRBJ2-1,NA,TRBD2,TGTGCCTGGACCGGGACTAGCGTGGGGAATGAGCAGTTCTTC,CAWTGTSVGNEQFF
TRBV9,TRBJ2-1,NA,TRBD2,TGTGCCAGCAGCGTAGTAGCGGGAGGGATATTAAGCTCCTACAATGAGCAGTTCTTC,CASSVVAGGILSSYNEQFF
TRBV18,TRBJ1-1,NA,NA,TGTGCCAGCTCACCACCGGGACTCTACACTGAAGCTTTCTTT,CASSPPGLYTEAFF
TRBV7-2,TRBJ2-7,NA,NA,TGTGCCAGCAGGGGCGCGGGCCTCTACGAGCAGTACTTC,CASRGAGLYEQYF